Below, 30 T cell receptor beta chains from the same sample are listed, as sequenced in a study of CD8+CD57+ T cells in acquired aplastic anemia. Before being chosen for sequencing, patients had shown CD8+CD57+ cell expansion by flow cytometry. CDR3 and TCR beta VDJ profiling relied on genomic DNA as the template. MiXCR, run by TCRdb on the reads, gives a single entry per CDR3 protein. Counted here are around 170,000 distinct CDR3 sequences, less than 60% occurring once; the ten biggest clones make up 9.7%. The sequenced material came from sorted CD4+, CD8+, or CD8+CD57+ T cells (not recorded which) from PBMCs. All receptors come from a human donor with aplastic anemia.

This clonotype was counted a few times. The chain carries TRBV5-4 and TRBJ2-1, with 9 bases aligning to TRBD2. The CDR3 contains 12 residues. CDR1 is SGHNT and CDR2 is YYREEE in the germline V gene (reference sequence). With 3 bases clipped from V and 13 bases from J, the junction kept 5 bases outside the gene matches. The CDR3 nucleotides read TGTGCCAGCAGCTCTCCGGGACTAGCCCAGTTCTTC. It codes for CASSSPGLAQFF.

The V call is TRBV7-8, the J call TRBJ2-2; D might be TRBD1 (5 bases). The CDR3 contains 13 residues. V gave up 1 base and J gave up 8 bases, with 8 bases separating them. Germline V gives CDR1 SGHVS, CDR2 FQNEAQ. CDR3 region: CASSLVRTGELFF. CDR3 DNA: TGTGCCAGCAGCTTAGTGAGGACAGGGGAGCTGTTTTTT. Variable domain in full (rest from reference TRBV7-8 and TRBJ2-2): GAGVSQSPRYKVAKRGQDVALRCDPISGHVSLFWYQQALGQGPEFLTYFQNEAQLDKSGLPSDRFFAERPEGSVSTLKIQRTQQEDSAVYLCASSLVRTGELFFGEGSRLTVL.

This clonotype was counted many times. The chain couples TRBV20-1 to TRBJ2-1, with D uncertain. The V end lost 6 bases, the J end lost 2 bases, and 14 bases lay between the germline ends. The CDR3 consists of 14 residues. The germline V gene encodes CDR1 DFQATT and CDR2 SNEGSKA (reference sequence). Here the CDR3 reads CSAHGATTYNEQFF. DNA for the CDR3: TGCAGTGCCCATGGAGCGACGACCTACAATGAGCAGTTCTTC.

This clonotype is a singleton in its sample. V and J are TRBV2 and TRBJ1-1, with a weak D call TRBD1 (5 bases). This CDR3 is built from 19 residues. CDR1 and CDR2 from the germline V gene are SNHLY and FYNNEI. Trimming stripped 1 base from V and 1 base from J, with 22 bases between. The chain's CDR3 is CASSEEGDDSGRGNTEAFF. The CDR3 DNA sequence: TGTGCCAGCAGTGAAGAAGGAGACGACTCGGGACGGGGGAACACTGAAGCTTTCTTT.

CDR3 region: CASNKGLAAGEQFF. The CDR3 nucleotides read TGTGCCAGTAACAAGGGACTAGCTGCGGGTGAGCAGTTCTTC. V and J are TRBV24-1 and TRBJ2-1, with 9 bases identical to TRBD2. Germline lookup yields CDR1 KGHDR and CDR2 SFDVKD. The CDR3 spans 14 residues. J lost 9 bases, V lost 11 bases, and 13 bases had no gene match.

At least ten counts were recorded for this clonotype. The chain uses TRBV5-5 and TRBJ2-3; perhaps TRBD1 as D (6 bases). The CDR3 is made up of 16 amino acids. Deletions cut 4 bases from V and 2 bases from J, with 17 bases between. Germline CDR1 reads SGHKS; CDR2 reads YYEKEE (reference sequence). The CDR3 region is CASSLIIGGFTDTQYF. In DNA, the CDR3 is TGTGCCAGCAGCCTGATAATTGGGGGCTTCACAGATACGCAGTATTTT.

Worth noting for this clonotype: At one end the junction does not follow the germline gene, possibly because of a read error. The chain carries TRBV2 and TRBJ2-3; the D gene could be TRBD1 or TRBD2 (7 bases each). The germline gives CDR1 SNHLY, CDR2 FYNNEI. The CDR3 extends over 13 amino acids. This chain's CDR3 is CASRGRGGDTLYF. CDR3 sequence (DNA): TGTGCCAGCCGAGGCAGGGGGGGAGATACGCTGTATTTT.

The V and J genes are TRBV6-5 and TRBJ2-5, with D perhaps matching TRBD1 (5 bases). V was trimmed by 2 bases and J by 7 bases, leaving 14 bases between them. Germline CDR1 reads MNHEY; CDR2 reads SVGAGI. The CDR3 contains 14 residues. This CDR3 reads CASSYARTTGTQYF. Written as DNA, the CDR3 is TGTGCCAGCAGTTACGCCCGGACAACGGGGACCCAGTACTTC.

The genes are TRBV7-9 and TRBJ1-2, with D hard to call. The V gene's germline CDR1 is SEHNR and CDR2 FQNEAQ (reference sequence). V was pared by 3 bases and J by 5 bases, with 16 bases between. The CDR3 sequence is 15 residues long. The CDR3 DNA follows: TGTGCCAGCAGCTTGTTCGCCTCCCCGGGGTATGGCTACACCTTC. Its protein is CASSLFASPGYGYTF.

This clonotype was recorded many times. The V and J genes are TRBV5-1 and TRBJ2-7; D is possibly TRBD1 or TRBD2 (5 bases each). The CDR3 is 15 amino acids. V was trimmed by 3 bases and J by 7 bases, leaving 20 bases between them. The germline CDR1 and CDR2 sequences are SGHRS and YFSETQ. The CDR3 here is CASSWGSATGWEQYF. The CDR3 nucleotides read TGCGCCAGCAGCTGGGGGTCAGCCACAGGCTGGGAGCAGTACTTC.

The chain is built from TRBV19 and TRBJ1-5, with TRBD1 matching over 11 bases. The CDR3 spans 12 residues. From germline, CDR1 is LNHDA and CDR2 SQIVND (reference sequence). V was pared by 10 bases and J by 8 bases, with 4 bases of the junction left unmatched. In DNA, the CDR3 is TGTGCCACCGGGACAGGGGGTAAGCCCCAGCATTTT. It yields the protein CATGTGGKPQHF.

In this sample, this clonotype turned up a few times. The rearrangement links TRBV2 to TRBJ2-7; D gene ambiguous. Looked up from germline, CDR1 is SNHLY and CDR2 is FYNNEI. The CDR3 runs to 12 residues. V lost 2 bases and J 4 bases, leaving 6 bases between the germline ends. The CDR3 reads CASSEFEYEQYF. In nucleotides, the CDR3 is TGTGCCAGCAGTGAATTCGAGTACGAGCAGTACTTC.

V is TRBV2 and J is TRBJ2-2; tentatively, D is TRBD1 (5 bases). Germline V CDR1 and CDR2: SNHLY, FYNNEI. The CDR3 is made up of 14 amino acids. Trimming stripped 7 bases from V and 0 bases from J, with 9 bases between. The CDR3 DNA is TGTGCCAGCATGCAGGGAACGAACACCGGGGAGCTGTTTTTT. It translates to CASMQGTNTGELFF.

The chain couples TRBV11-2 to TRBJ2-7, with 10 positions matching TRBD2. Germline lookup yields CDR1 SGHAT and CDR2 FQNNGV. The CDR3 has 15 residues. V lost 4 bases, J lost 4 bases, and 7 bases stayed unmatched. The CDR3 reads CASSSPAGGRYEQYF. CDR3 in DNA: TGTGCCAGCAGCTCACCAGCGGGGGGGCGATACGAGCAGTACTTC.

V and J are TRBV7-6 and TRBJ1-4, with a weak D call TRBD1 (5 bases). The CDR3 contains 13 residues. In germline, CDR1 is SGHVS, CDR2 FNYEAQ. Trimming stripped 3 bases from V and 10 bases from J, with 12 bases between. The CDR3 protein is CASSFGAQGKLFF. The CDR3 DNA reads TGTGCCAGCAGCTTCGGGGCGCAAGGAAAACTGTTTTTT.

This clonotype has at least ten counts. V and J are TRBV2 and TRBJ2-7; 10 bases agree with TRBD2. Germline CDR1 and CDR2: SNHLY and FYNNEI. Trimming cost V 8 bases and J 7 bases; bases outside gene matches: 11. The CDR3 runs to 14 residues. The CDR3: CASDRVSGRQEQYF. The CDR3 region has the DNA TGTGCCAGCGACAGGGTTAGCGGGAGGCAGGAGCAGTACTTC. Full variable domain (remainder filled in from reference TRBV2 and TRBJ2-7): EPEVTQTPSHQVTQMGQEVILRCVPISNHLYFYWYRQILGQKVEFLVSFYNNEISEKSEIFDDQFSVERPDGSNFTLKIRSTKLEDSAMYFCASDRVSGRQEQYFGPGTRLTVT.

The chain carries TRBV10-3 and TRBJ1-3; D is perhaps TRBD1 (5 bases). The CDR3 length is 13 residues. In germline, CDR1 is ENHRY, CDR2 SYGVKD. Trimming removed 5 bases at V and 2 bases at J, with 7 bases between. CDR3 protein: CAISPGPGNTIYF. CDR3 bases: TGTGCCATCAGTCCGGGGCCTGGAAACACCATATATTTT.

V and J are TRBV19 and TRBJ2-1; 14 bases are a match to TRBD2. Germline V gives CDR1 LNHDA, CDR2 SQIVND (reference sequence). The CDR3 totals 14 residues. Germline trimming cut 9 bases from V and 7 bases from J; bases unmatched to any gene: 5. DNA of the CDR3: TGTGCCAGCAGGACTAGCGGGGGGTGGAATGAGCAGTTCTTC. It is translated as CASRTSGGWNEQFF.

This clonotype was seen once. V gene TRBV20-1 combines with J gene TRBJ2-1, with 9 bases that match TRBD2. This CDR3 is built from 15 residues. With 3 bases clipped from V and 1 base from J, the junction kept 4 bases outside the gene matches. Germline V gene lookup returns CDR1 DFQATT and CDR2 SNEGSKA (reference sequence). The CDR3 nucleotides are TGCAGTGCTAGCTCGCGGGAGGGATCCTACAATGAGCAGTTCTTC. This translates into CSASSREGSYNEQFF.

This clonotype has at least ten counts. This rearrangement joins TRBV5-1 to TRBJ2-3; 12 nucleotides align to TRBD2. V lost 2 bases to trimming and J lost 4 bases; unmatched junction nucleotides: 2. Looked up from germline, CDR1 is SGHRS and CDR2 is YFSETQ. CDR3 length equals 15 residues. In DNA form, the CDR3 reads TGCGCCAGCAGCTTCCTAGCGGGAGGGGCAGATACGCAGTATTTT. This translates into CASSFLAGGADTQYF.

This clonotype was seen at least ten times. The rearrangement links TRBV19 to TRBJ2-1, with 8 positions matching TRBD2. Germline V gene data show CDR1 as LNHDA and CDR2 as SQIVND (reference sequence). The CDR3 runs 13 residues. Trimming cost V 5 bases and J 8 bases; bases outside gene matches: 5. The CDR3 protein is CASSSGTRHEQFF. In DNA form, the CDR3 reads TGTGCCAGTAGTTCCGGGACTAGGCATGAGCAGTTCTTC. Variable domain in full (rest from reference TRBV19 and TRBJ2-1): DGGITQSPKYLFRKEGQNVTLSCEQNLNHDAMYWYRQDPGQGLRLIYYSQIVNDFQKGDIAEGYSVSREKKESFPLTVTSAQKNPTAFYLCASSSGTRHEQFFGPGTRLTVL.

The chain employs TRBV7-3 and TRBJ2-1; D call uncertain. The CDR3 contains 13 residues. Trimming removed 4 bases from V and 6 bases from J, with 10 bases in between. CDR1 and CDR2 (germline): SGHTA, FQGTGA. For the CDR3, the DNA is TGTGCCAGCAGCTCCGGACGAGGCAATGAGCAGTTCTTC. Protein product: CASSSGRGNEQFF.

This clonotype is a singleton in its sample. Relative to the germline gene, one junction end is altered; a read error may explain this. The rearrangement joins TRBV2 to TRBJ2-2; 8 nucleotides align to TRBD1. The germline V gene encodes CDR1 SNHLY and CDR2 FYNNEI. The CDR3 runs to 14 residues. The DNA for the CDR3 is TGTGCCGGTCAGGGGGCGGTTAACACCGGGGAGCTATTTTTT. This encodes CAGQGAVNTGELFF.

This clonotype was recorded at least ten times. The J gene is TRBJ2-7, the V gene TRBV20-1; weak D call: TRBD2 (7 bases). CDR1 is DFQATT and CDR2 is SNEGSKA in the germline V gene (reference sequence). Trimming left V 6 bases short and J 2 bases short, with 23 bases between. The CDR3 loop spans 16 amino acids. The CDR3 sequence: CSAPKGGGARTYEQYF. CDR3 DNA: TGCAGTGCCCCGAAAGGGGGGGGGGCCCGAACCTACGAGCAGTACTTC.

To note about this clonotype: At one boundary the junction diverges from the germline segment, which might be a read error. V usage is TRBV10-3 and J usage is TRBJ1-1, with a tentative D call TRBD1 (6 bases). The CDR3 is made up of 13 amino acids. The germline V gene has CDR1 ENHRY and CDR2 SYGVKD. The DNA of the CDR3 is TGTGCCAGCAGTGAGGGGGATTGGACTGAAGCTTTCTTT. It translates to CASSEGDWTEAFF.

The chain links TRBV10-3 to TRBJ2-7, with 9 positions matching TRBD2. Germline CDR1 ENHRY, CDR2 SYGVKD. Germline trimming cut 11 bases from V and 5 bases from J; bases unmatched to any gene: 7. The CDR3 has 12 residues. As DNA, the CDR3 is TGTGCCTCGACCGGACTAGCGAACGAGCAGTACTTC. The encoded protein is CASTGLANEQYF.

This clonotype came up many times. The CDR3 sequence: CASSLAGSGNTIYF. The CDR3 DNA reads as TGTGCCAGCAGTTTAGCAGGGAGTGGAAACACCATATATTTT. The chain has TRBV12-3 or TRBV12-4 and TRBJ1-3, with unresolved D. The CDR3 is made up of 14 amino acids. The V end lost 0 bases, the J end lost 3 bases, and 6 bases lay between the germline ends.

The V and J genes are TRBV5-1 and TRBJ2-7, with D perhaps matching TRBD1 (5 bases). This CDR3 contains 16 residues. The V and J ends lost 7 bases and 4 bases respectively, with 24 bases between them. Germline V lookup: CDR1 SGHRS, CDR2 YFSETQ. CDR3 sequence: CASGFGYSRQGYEQYF. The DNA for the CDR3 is TGCGCCAGCGGGTTTGGGTACAGCCGGCAGGGTTACGAGCAGTACTTC.

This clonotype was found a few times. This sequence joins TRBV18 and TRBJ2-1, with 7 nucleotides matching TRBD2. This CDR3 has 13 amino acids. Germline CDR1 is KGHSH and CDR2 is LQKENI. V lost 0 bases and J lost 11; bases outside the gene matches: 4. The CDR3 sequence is CASSPPTREKQFF. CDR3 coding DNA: TGTGCCAGCTCACCACCAACGCGGGAGAAGCAGTTCTTC.

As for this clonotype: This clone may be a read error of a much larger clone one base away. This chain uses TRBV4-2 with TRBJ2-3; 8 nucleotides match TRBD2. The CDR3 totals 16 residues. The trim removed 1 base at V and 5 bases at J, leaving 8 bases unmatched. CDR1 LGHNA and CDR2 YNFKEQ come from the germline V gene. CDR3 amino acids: CASSQVGSGRKDTQYF. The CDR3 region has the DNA TGTGCCAGCAGCCAAGTTGGAAGCGGGAGAAAAGATACGCAGTATTTT.